This record covers a single T cell receptor beta chain. The data were obtained in a study of blood T cell repertoires in COVID-19. The CDR3 consists of 15 residues. Germline V gene data show CDR1 as GTSNPN and CDR2 as SVGIG (reference sequence). V was cut by 0 bases and J by 4 bases, with 12 bases left in between. Profiled with immunoSEQ multiplex PCR; TCRdb holds only in-frame clones, not every one. The sample includes approximately 80,000 clones, under 80% of them seen just once. The chain links TRBV30 to TRBJ1-4, with D possibly matching TRBD1 (6 bases). This clonotype was obtained from a human donor in a cohort sampled during active COVID-19. Sequencing used peripheral blood. In DNA, the CDR3 is TGTGCCTGGAGTGTCCGGACAGATTATAATGAAAAACTGTTTTTT. Translated, it gives CAWSVRTDYNEKLFF. The entire variable domain, with the rest obtained from reference TRBV30 and TRBJ1-4, is as follows: SQTIHQWPATLVQPVGSPLSLECTVEGTSNPNLYWYRQAAGRGLQLLFYSVGIGQISSEVPQNLSASRPQDRQFILSSKKLLLSDSGFYLCAWSVRTDYNEKLFFGSGTQLSVL.